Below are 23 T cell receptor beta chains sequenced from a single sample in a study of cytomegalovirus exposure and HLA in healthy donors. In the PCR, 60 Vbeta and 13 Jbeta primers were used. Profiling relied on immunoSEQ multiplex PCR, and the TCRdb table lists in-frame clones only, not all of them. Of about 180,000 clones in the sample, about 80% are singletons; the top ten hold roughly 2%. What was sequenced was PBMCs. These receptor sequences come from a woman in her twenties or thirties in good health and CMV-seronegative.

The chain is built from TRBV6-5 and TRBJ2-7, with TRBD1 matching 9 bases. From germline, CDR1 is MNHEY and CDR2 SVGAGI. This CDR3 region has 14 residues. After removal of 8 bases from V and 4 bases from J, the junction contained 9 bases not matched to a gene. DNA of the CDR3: TGTGCCAGCGCTACAGGGGGCGCAACGTACGAGCAGTACTTC. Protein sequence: CASATGGATYEQYF.

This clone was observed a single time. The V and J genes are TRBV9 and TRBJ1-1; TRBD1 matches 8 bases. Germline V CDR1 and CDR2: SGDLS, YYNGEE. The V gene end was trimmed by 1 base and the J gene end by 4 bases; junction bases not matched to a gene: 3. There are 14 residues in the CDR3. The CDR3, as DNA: TGTGCCAGCAGCGTAACAGGGACAGGCACTGAAGCTTTCTTT. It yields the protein CASSVTGTGTEAFF.

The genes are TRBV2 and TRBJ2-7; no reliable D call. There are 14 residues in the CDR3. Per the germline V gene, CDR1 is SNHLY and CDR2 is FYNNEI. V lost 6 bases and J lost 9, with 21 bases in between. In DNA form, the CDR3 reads TGTGCCAGCAGCCCACGCAGGTCACCCCTTTTGCAGTACTTC. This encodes CASSPRRSPLLQYF.

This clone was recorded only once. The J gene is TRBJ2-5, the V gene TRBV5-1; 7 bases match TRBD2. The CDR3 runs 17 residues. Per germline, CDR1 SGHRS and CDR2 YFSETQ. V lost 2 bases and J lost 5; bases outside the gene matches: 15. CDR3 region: CASSFQPVKTSTETQYF. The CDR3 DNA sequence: TGCGCCAGCAGCTTCCAACCCGTAAAGACTAGCACGGAGACCCAGTACTTC.

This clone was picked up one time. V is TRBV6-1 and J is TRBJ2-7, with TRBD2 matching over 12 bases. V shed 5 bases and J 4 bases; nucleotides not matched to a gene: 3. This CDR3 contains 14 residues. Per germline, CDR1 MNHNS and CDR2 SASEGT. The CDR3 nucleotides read TGTGCCAGCAGTCGGACTAGCGGGAAATACGAGCAGTACTTC. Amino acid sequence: CASSRTSGKYEQYF.

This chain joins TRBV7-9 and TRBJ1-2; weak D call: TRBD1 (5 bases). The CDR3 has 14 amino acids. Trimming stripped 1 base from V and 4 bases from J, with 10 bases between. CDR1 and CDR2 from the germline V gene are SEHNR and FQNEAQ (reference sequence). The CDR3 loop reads CASSLETGSYGYTF. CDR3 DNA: TGTGCCAGCAGCTTAGAAACAGGATCCTATGGCTACACCTTC.

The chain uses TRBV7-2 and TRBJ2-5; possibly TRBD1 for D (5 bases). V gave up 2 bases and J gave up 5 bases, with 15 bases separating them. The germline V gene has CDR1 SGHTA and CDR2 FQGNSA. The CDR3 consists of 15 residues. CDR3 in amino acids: CASSLIVRQGETQYF. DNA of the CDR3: TGTGCCAGCAGCTTAATAGTCCGGCAGGGCGAGACCCAGTACTTC.

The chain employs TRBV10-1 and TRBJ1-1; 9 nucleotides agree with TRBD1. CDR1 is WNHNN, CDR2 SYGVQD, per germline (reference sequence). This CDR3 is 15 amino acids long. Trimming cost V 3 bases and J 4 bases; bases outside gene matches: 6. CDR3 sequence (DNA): TGCGCCAGCAGTGACTCCGGACAGGGGAGCACTGAAGCTTTCTTT. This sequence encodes CASSDSGQGSTEAFF.

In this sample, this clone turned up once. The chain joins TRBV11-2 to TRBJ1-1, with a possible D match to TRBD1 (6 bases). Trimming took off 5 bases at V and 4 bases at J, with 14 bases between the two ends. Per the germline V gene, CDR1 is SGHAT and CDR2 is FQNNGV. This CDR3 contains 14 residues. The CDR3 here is CASSVRGLGTEAFF. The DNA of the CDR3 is TGTGCCAGCAGCGTCAGGGGTTTGGGCACTGAAGCTTTCTTT. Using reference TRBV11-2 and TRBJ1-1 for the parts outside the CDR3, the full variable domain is EAGVAQSPRYKIIEKRQSVAFWCNPISGHATLYWYQQILGQGPKLLIQFQNNGVVDDSQLPKDRFSAERLKGVDSTLKIQPAKLEDSAVYLCASSVRGLGTEAFFGQGTRLTVV.

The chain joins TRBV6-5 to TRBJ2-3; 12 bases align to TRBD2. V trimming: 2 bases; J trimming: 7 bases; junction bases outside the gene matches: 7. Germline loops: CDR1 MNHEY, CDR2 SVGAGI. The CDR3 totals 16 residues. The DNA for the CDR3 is TGTGCCAGCAGTTACGGGGCTAGCGGGGGGGCGTATACGCAGTATTTT. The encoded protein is CASSYGASGGAYTQYF.

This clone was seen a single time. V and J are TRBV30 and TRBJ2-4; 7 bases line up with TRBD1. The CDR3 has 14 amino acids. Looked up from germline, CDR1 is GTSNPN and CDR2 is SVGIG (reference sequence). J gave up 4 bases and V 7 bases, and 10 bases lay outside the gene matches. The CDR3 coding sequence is TGTGCCTCTACGACAGGGATGGGGAAAAACATTCAGTACTTC. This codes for CASTTGMGKNIQYF.

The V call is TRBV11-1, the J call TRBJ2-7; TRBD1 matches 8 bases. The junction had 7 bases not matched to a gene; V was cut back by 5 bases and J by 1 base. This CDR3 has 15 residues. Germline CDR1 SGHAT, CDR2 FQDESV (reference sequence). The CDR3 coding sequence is TGTGCCAGCAGCCAGGGGGCAGGGGGATCCTACGAGCAGTACTTC. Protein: CASSQGAGGSYEQYF.

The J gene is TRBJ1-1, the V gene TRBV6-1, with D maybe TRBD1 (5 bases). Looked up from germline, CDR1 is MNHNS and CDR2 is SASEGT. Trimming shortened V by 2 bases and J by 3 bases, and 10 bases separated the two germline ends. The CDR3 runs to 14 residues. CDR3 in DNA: TGTGCCAGCAGTGAAACCCCAGGGTACACTGAAGCTTTCTTT. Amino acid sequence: CASSETPGYTEAFF.

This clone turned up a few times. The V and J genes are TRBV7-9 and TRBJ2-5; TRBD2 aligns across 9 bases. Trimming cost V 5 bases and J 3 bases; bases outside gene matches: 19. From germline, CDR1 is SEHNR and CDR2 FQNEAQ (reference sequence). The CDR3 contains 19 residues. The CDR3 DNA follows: TGTGCCAGCAGCCTGAGGGGGCGCATAGCGGGGGAAGAGGAAGAGACCCAGTACTTC. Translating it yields CASSLRGRIAGEEEETQYF.

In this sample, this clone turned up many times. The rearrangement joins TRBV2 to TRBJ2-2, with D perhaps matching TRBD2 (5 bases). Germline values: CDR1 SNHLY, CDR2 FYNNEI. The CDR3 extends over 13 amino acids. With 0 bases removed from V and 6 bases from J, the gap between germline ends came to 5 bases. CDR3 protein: CASSEARAGELFF. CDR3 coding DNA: TGTGCCAGCAGTGAAGCGCGGGCCGGGGAGCTGTTTTTT.

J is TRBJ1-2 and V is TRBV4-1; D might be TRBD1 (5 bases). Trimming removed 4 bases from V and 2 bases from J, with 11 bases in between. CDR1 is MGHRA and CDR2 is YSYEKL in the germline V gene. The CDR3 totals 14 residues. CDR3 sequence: CASSPMEGNYGYTF. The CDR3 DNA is TGCGCCAGCAGCCCAATGGAGGGGAACTATGGCTACACCTTC.

The CDR3 coding sequence is TGCGCCAGCAGGGGAGGGCTCGGGGCCTACGAGCAGTACTTC. Its protein product is CASRGGLGAYEQYF. The chain carries TRBV10-2 and TRBJ2-7, with 7 positions matching TRBD2. Germline V gene sequence: CDR1 WSHSY, CDR2 SAAADI. The CDR3 sequence is 14 residues long. J gave up 2 bases and V 6 bases, and 7 bases lay outside the gene matches.

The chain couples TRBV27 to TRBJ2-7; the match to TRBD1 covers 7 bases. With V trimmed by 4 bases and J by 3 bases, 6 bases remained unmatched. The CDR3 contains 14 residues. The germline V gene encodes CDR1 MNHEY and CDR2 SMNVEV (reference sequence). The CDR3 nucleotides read TGTGCCAGCAGTTCTCAACGGACAGGCTACGAGCAGTACTTC. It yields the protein CASSSQRTGYEQYF.

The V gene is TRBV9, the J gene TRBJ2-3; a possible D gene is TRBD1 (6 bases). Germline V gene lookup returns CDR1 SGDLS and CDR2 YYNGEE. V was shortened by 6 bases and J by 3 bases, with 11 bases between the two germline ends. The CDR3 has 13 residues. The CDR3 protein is CASIMTGTDTQYF. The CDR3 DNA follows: TGTGCCAGCATCATGACAGGAACAGATACGCAGTATTTT.

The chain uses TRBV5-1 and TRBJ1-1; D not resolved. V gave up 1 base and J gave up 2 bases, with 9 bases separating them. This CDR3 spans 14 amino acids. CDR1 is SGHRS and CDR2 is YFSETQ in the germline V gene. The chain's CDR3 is CASSLYPGNTEAFF. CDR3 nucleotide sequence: TGCGCCAGCAGCTTGTACCCGGGAAACACTGAAGCTTTCTTT.

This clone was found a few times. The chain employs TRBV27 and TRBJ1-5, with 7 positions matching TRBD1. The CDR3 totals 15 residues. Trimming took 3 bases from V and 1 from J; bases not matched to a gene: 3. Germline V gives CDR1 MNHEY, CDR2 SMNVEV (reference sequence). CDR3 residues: CASSLDRRSNQPQHF. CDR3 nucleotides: TGTGCCAGCAGTTTGGACAGGCGAAGCAATCAGCCCCAGCATTTT.

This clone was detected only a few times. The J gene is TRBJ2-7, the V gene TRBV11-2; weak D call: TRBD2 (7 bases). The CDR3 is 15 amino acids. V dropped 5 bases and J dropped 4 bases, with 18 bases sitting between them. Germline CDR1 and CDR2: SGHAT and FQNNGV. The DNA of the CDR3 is TGTGCCAGCAGCCGCAGCGGGACAACCTCTTACGAGCAGTACTTC. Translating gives CASSRSGTTSYEQYF.

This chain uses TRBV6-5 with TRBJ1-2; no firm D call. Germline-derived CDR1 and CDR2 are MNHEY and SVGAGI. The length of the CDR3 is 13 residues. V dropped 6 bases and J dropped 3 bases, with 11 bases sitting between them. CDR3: CASRTTSYYGYTF. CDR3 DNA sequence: TGTGCCAGCAGAACGACAAGCTACTATGGCTACACCTTC.